These T cell receptor beta chains were read from a single sample in a study of cytotoxic CD8 clonotypes in ibrutinib-treated CLL. Profiling relied on immunoSEQ multiplex PCR, and the TCRdb table lists in-frame clones only, not all of them. The sample has 110,000 to 150,000 clones, around 76% seen once. The sample was PBMCs, taken after 24 months of ibrutinib treatment. The origin of the receptors is a human donor with chronic lymphocytic leukemia. Each CDR3 is given without its conserved first and last residue.

CDR3: ASRAGSQLF; J: TRBJ1-4; V: TRBV7-2
CDR3: ASSYSSRTSYGYT; J: TRBJ1-2; V: TRBV6-5
CDR3: ASSPQGGVAYNEQF; J: TRBJ2-1; V: TRBV7-2
CDR3: ASSFQGSHEQY; J: TRBJ2-7; V: TRBV7-9
CDR3: ASSQVHQTGELF; J: TRBJ2-2; V: TRBV4-3
CDR3: ASSIGYEKLF; J: TRBJ1-4; V: TRBV19
CDR3: ASSLSRLLQY; J: TRBJ2-7; V: TRBV28
CDR3: ASSQEWGHYGYT; J: TRBJ1-2; V: TRBV5-4
CDR3: ASSYGRTGYEQY; J: TRBJ2-7; V: TRBV6-5
CDR3: ASSPGSGGQETQY; J: TRBJ2-5; V: TRBV4-1
CDR3: ASSPLTGLDQPQH; J: TRBJ1-5; V: TRBV4-2
CDR3: ASSRGAGVDTDTQY; J: TRBJ2-3; V: TRBV11-3
CDR3: ATAGQDHQPQH; J: TRBJ1-5; V: TRBV7-9
CDR3: ASSLGTANTEAF; J: TRBJ1-1; V: TRBV7-9
CDR3: ASSVARGDTQY; J: TRBJ2-3; V: TRBV9